The clone carrying this T cell receptor beta chain was detected once. The germline CDR1 and CDR2 sequences are LGHNA and YSLEER. V trimming: 1 base; J trimming: 0 bases; junction bases outside the gene matches: 5. The CDR3 consists of 16 residues. Authors' data handling: Estimated nucleated cell counts came from reference gene primer amplification. Sequencing used immunoSEQ multiplex PCR; TCRdb keeps in-frame clones, though not all of them. The V and J calls and clone size come from that table; D and trimming were worked out from the DNA. The table includes more than 250,000 clones, 88% detected once. These data belong to a study of blood T cell repertoires in COVID-19. Study information: The origin of the acute and convalescent COVID-19 samples was the United States, Italy and Spain. T cells, B-cell-depleted T cells, or PBMCs provided the cDNA or gDNA that served as material.

Input material: peripheral blood. The sequence came from a human donor in a cohort sampled during active COVID-19. The chain combines TRBV4-3 with TRBJ2-7, with TRBD1 matching over 8 bases. In nucleotides, the CDR3 is TGCGCCAGCAGCCAAGTGGTACAGGGGGGCTCCTACGAGCAGTACTTC. This encodes CASSQVVQGGSYEQYF.